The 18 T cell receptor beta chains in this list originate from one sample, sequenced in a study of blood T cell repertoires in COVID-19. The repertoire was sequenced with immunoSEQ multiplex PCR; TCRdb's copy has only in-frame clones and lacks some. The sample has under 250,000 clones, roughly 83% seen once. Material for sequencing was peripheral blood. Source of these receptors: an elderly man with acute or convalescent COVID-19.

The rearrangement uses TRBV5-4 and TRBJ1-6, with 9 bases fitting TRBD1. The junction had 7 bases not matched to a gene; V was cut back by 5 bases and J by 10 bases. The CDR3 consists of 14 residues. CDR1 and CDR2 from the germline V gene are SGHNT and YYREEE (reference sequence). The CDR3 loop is CASRQGQGDSPLHF. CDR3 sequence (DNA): TGTGCCAGCAGACAGGGACAGGGCGACTCACCCCTCCACTTT.

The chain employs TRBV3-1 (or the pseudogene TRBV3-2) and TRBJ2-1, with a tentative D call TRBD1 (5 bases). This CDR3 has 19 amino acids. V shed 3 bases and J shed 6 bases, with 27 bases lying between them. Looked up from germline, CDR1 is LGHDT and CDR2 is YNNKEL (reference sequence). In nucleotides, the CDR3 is TGTGCCAGCAGCCACCAAACCCTGAGACAGTCGGGCCTGGGCAATGAGCAGTTCTTC. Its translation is CASSHQTLRQSGLGNEQFF.

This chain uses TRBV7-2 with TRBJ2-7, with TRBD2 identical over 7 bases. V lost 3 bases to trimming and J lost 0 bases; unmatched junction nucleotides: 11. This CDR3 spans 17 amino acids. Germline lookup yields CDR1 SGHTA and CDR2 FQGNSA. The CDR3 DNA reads TGTGCCAGCAGCTTTAGGGTCGGCGGGGGTTTCTCCTACGAGCAGTACTTC. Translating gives CASSFRVGGGFSYEQYF.

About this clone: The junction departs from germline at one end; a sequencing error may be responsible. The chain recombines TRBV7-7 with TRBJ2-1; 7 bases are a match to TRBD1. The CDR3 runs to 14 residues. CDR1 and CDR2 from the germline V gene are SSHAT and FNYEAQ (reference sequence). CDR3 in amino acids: CASSRQGMSTEQFF. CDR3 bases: TGTGCTAGCAGCCGACAGGGAATGTCTACTGAGCAGTTCTTC.

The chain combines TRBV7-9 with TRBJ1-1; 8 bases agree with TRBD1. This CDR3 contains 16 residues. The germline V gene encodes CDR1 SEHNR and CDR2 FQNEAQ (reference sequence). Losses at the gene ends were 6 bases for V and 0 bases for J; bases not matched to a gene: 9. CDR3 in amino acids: CASSNAGGGLNTEAFF. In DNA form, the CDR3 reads TGTGCCAGCAGTAACGCAGGGGGCGGTCTGAACACTGAAGCTTTCTTT. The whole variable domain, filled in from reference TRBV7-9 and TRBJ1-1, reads DTGVSQNPRHKITKRGQNVTFRCDPISEHNRLYWYRQTLGQGPEFLTYFQNEAQLEKSRLLSDRFSAERPKGSFSTLEIQRTEQGDSAMYLCASSNAGGGLNTEAFFGQGTRLTVV.

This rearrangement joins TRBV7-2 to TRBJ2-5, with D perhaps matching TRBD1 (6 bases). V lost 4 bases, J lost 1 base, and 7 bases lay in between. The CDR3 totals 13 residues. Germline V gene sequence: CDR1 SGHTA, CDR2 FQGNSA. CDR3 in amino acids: CASSWDTQETQYF. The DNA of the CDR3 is TGTGCCAGCAGCTGGGACACCCAAGAGACCCAGTACTTC.

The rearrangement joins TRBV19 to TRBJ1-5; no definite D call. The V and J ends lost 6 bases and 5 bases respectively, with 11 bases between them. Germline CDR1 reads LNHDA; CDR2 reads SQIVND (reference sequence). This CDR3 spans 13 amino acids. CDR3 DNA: TGTGCCAGTAGCTACGGGTCTGATCAGCCCCAGCATTTT. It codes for CASSYGSDQPQHF.

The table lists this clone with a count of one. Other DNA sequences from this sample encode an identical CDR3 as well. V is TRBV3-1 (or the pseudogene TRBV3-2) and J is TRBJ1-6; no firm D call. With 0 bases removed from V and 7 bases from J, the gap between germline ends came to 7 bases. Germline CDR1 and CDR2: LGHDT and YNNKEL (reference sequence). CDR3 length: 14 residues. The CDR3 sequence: CASSQDLRNSPLHF. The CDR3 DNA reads TGTGCCAGCAGCCAAGATCTGAGGAATTCACCCCTCCACTTT.

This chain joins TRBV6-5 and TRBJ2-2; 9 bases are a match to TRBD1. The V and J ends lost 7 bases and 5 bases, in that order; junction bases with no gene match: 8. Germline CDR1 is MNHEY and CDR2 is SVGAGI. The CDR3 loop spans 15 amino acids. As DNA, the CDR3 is TGTGCCAGCACCCCGGACAGGGGATGGACCGGGGAGCTGTTTTTT. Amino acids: CASTPDRGWTGELFF.

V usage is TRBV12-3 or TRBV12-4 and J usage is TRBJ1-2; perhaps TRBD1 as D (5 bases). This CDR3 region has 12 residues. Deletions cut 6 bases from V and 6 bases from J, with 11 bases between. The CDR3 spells CASRSWGDGYTF. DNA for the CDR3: TGTGCCAGCAGGAGCTGGGGGGATGGCTACACCTTC.

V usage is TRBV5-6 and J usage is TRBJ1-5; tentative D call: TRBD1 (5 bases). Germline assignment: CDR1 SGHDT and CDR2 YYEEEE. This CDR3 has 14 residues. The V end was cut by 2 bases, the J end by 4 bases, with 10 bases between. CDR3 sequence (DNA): TGTGCCAGCAGCTTTTTGGCAGGGAATCAGCCCCAGCATTTT. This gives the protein CASSFLAGNQPQHF.

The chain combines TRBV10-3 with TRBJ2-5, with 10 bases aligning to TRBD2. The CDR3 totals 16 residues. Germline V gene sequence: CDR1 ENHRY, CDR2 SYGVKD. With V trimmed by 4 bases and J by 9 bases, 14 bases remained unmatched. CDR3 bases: TGTGCCATCAGTGGTCGCCGGACTAGCGGCGCAGGGGCCCAGTACTTC. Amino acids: CAISGRRTSGAGAQYF.

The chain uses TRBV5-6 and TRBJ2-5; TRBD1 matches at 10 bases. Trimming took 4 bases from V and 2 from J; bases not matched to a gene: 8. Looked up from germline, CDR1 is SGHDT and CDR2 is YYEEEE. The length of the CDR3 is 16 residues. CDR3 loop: CASSADRGRVQETQYF. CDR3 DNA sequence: TGTGCCAGCAGCGCGGACAGGGGGAGGGTTCAAGAGACCCAGTACTTC.

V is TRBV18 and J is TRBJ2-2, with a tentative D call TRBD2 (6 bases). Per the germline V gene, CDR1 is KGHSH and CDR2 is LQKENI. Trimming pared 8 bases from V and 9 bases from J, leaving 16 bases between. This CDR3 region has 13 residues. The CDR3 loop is CASQPRELRELFF. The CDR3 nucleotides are TGTGCCAGCCAACCACGGGAGTTACGGGAGCTGTTTTTT.

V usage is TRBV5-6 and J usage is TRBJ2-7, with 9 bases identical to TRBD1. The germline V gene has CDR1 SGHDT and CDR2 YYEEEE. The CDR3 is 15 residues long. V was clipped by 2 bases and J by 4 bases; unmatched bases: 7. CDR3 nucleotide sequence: TGTGCCAGCAGCTTATCCGGGACAGGGAAGTACGAGCAGTACTTC. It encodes CASSLSGTGKYEQYF.

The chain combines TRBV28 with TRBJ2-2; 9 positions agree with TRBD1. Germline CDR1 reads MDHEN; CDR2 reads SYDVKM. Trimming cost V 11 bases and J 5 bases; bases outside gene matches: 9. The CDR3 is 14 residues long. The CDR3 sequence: CACMTGGRTGELFF. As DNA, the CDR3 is TGTGCCTGCATGACAGGGGGTAGAACCGGGGAGCTGTTTTTT.

CDR3 nucleotides: TGTGCCAGCAGCTTGGTCGCCGGGTTCTCTGGAAACACCATATATTTT. Translating it yields CASSLVAGFSGNTIYF. The chain combines TRBV5-6 with TRBJ1-3; D is unclear. The CDR3 has 16 amino acids. Looked up from germline, CDR1 is SGHDT and CDR2 is YYEEEE. The V end lost 0 bases, the J end lost 0 bases, and 10 bases lay between the germline ends.

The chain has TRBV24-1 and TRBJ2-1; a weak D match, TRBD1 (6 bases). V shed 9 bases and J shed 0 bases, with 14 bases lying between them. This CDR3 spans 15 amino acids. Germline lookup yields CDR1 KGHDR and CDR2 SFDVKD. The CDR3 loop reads CATGAGQSSYNEQFF. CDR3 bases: TGTGCCACCGGCGCCGGACAGAGCTCCTACAATGAGCAGTTCTTC.